One and the same sample provided the 29 T cell receptor beta chains below, sequenced in a study of T cells in Graves' hyperthyroidism and ophthalmopathy (dated by TCRdb to between 2017 and 2020). The protocol used for the library was multiplex PCR. The listed sequencing device is Illumina HiSeq 2000. The TCR beta CDR3 regions were amplified from RNA transcripts. For the first round of RT-PCR on the TCR CDR3, the HTBI primer set was used together with the Qiagen OneStep RT-PCR kit. TCRdb reprocessed the public reads (quality trimming at Q25 with fastp, clone calling with MiXCR) and kept in-frame beta chains. Each CDR3 protein gets just one entry, which takes the most common genes and DNA from the rows behind it. For this sample there are hundreds of thousands of distinct CDR3 sequences; almost 25% appear just once. The ten largest make up about 40% of the sample. Specimen: blood. The receptors were gathered from a woman between 35 and 50 years old with Graves' ophthalmopathy.

The chain is built from TRBV12-3 or TRBV12-4 and TRBJ1-1; possible D gene TRBD1, 6 bases. The CDR3 spans 16 residues. Trimming left V 6 bases short and J 3 bases short, with 20 bases between. The CDR3, as DNA: TGTGCCAGCAGCTCAGGGGACTCGAAAGTGTACACTGAAGCTTTCTTT. This encodes CASSSGDSKVYTEAFF.

This clonotype was seen many times. This chain uses TRBV18 with TRBJ2-5; D is uncertain. V gave up 4 bases and J gave up 3 bases, with 12 bases separating them. CDR3 length: 14 residues. The germline gives CDR1 KGHSH, CDR2 LQKENI. The chain's CDR3 is CASSLDRAKETQYF. The CDR3 DNA follows: TGTGCCAGCTCACTCGACCGGGCCAAAGAGACCCAGTACTTC. Variable domain in full (rest from reference TRBV18 and TRBJ2-5): NAGVMQNPRHLVRRRGQEARLRCSPMKGHSHVYWYRQLPEEGLKFMVYLQKENIIDESGMPKERFSAEFPKEGPSILRIQQVVRGDSAAYFCASSLDRAKETQYFGPGTRLLVL.

This clonotype was detected ten times or more. The junction and the germline gene differ at one end; a read error may be behind it. The chain has TRBV27 and TRBJ1-6; 8 bases are a match to TRBD1. The CDR3 totals 16 residues. The germline V gene has CDR1 MNHEY and CDR2 SMNVEV (reference sequence). This CDR3 is CAGSGQGVSGDSPLHF. CDR3 coding DNA: TGTGCCGGCAGCGGACAGGGAGTATCTGGGGATTCACCCCTCCACTTT.

This clonotype was seen repeatedly, ten times or more. The J gene is TRBJ2-7, the V gene TRBV7-2, with D unresolved. Trimming shortened V by 4 bases and J by 4 bases, and 11 bases separated the two germline ends. Germline V gene data show CDR1 as SGHTA and CDR2 as FQGNSA. The CDR3 extends over 13 amino acids. The DNA of the CDR3 is TGTGCCAGCAGCTGGATGGACCAATACGAGCAGTACTTC. It specifies CASSWMDQYEQYF.

V and J are TRBV6-2 or TRBV6-3 and TRBJ2-5; a possible D gene is TRBD2 (6 bases). The ends were cut back, 0 bases at V and 9 bases at J, with 20 bases in the middle. Germline V gene data show CDR1 as MNHEY and CDR2 as SVGEGT. There are 16 residues in the CDR3. The CDR3 nucleotides read TGTGCCAGCAGTTACTCGATGAGCGGGTTTGGTTACCCCCAGTACTTC. Translation: CASSYSMSGFGYPQYF.

The rearrangement joins TRBV28 to TRBJ2-7; maybe TRBD2 (6 bases). Between the trimmed V and J ends, which lost 5 bases and 4 bases, there was a span of 15 bases. Germline assignment: CDR1 MDHEN and CDR2 SYDVKM. The CDR3 has 14 residues. The CDR3 DNA is TGTGCCAGCAGTGCGATCGGGGGACGGTACGAGCAGTACTTC. Translated, it gives CASSAIGGRYEQYF.

This clonotype was counted many times. The chain links TRBV15 to TRBJ1-2, with a tentative D call TRBD1 (5 bases). Germline V gene sequence: CDR1 LNHNV, CDR2 YYDKDF (reference sequence). The CDR3 runs to 13 residues. V lost 8 bases to trimming and J lost 3 bases, with 13 bases between them. Here the CDR3 reads CATAGVRDYGYTF. The CDR3, as DNA: TGTGCCACCGCGGGAGTCAGGGACTATGGCTACACCTTC.

This clonotype appeared many times. The V and J genes are TRBV6-5 and TRBJ1-1; D ambiguous. V dropped 10 bases and J dropped 5 bases, with 17 bases sitting between them. The CDR3 is made up of 13 amino acids. Germline assignment: CDR1 MNHEY and CDR2 SVGAGI. The CDR3 protein is CAIGLTPSTEAFF. The CDR3 coding sequence is TGTGCCATCGGGTTGACCCCCTCGACTGAAGCTTTCTTT.

This clonotype was counted ten times or more. The V gene is TRBV12-3 or TRBV12-4, the J gene TRBJ1-4, with unresolved D. Trimming left V 7 bases short and J 7 bases short, with 10 bases between. The CDR3 contains 12 residues. CDR3 sequence (DNA): TGTGCCAGCACCTCAGGTGGTGAAAAACTGTTTTTT. Translating it yields CASTSGGEKLFF.

Ten or more counts support this clonotype. The junction shows a germline mismatch at one end, possibly a read error. This rearrangement joins TRBV20-1 to TRBJ2-2; D is possibly TRBD2 (6 bases). Germline V gene data show CDR1 as DFQATT and CDR2 as SNEGSKA (reference sequence). The CDR3 loop spans 13 amino acids. CDR3 sequence (DNA): TGCAGTGCTATAGCGGCGAACACCGGGGAGCTGCTTTTT. Translated: CSAIAANTGELLF.

The chain employs TRBV27 and TRBJ1-2; 7 bases map to TRBD1. Trimming took 6 bases from V and 5 from J; bases not matched to a gene: 12. Germline loops: CDR1 MNHEY, CDR2 SMNVEV (reference sequence). CDR3 length: 15 amino acids. The CDR3 DNA follows: TGTGCCAGCAGCCCCTGGGGGGGACAGACTTATGGCTACACCTTC. The encoded protein is CASSPWGGQTYGYTF.

This clonotype was found many times. The gene calls are TRBV6-1 and TRBJ2-2, with 8 nucleotides matching TRBD1. The CDR3 is 16 residues long. Germline V lookup: CDR1 MNHNS, CDR2 SASEGT. After removal of 4 bases from V and 2 bases from J, the junction contained 6 bases not matched to a gene. The CDR3 bases are TGTGCCAGCAGTGGCAGACAGGGGCCCAACACCGGGGAGCTGTTTTTT. Its protein is CASSGRQGPNTGELFF.

This clonotype was detected ten times or more. The J gene is TRBJ1-3, the V gene TRBV6-1; 11 nucleotides match TRBD1. Trimming took 7 bases from V and 4 from J; bases not matched to a gene: 6. Germline loops: CDR1 MNHNS, CDR2 SASEGT. This CDR3 is 15 amino acids long. CDR3 residues: CASMIGTGGGNTIYF. The DNA for the CDR3 is TGTGCCAGCATGATCGGGACAGGGGGAGGAAACACCATATATTTT.

This clonotype was detected once. This chain joins TRBV18 and TRBJ2-7; D gene unclear. This CDR3 is 11 amino acids long. The germline V and J ends were trimmed by 3 bases and 12 bases, with 12 bases remaining between them. The germline V gene encodes CDR1 KGHSH and CDR2 LQKENI. The CDR3 region has the DNA TGTGCCAGCTCACCTGACGATGGTGTGTACTTC. This translates into CASSPDDGVYF.

This clonotype has at least ten counts. This rearrangement joins TRBV30 to TRBJ2-5; 11 bases align to TRBD1. V lost 3 bases and J lost 5; bases outside the gene matches: 8. In germline, CDR1 is GTSNPN, CDR2 SVGIG (reference sequence). This CDR3 spans 15 amino acids. CDR3 residues: CAWRRTGGNLETQYF. The DNA of the CDR3 is TGTGCCTGGAGAAGGACAGGGGGCAATCTGGAGACCCAGTACTTC. Full variable domain (outside the CDR3, taken from reference TRBV30 and TRBJ2-5): SQTIHQWPATLVQPVGSPLSLECTVEGTSNPNLYWYRQAAGRGLQLLFYSVGIGQISSEVPQNLSASRPQDRQFILSSKKLLLSDSGFYLCAWRRTGGNLETQYFGPGTRLLVL.

The chain links TRBV6-1 to TRBJ2-2; a weak D match, TRBD1 (6 bases). The V end was cut by 0 bases, the J end by 7 bases, with 15 bases between. The CDR3 has 16 residues. Germline V gene lookup returns CDR1 MNHNS and CDR2 SASEGT. The CDR3 spells CASSEAWGRQVGELFF. The CDR3 DNA sequence: TGTGCCAGCAGTGAAGCGTGGGGGCGCCAGGTCGGGGAGCTGTTTTTT.

The sample holds many counts of this clonotype. A read error is possible here, since a much larger clone lies one base away. CDR3 protein: CAGSFRRGETEAFF. CDR3 in DNA: TGTGCCGGCAGTTTTAGGCGGGGGGAGACTGAAGCTTTCTTT. J is TRBJ1-1 and V is TRBV12-3 or TRBV12-4, with D possibly being TRBD1 (5 bases). CDR3 length: 14 residues.

The chain joins TRBV28 to TRBJ2-5; either TRBD1 or TRBD2 may supply D (5 bases each). Germline assignment: CDR1 MDHEN and CDR2 SYDVKM. The CDR3 sequence is 15 residues long. The V gene lost 5 bases and the J gene lost 3 bases, with 16 bases spanning the gap. DNA for the CDR3: TGTGCCAGCAGTCCGGGACGGAGAGACAAAGAGACCCAGTACTTC. Translation gives CASSPGRRDKETQYF.

The sample holds many counts of this clonotype. The chain joins TRBV20-1 to TRBJ1-1; D is unresolved. Germline lookup yields CDR1 DFQATT and CDR2 SNEGSKA (reference sequence). V gave up 2 bases and J gave up 10 bases, with 11 bases separating them. The CDR3 has 11 amino acids. The CDR3: CSARLGVPAFF. CDR3 nucleotide sequence: TGCAGTGCTAGACTCGGGGTCCCAGCTTTCTTT.

This clonotype came up many times. The genes are TRBV7-9 and TRBJ2-7, with 11 bases matching TRBD1. V lost 1 base, J lost 3 bases, and 11 bases stayed unmatched. The length of the CDR3 is 18 residues. Looked up from germline, CDR1 is SEHNR and CDR2 is FQNEAQ (reference sequence). The CDR3 spells CASSLGTGGADFVYEQYF. CDR3 nucleotides: TGTGCCAGCAGCTTAGGGACAGGGGGCGCAGATTTCGTCTACGAGCAGTACTTC.

CDR3 in amino acids: CAFGESAGNTIYF. CDR3 DNA: TGTGCCTTTGGGGAGAGCGCTGGAAACACCATATATTTT. The V and J genes are TRBV30 and TRBJ1-3; D remains ambiguous. Per germline, CDR1 GTSNPN and CDR2 SVGIG (reference sequence). The CDR3 length is 13 residues. Trimming stripped 7 bases from V and 2 bases from J, with 12 bases between.

The chain employs TRBV30 and TRBJ2-5; TRBD1 agrees at 9 bases. The length of the CDR3 is 16 residues. Germline V gene sequence: CDR1 GTSNPN, CDR2 SVGIG (reference sequence). The V and J ends lost 0 bases and 4 bases, in that order; junction bases with no gene match: 9. CDR3 residues: CAWSVGGQGAGETQYF. As DNA, the CDR3 is TGTGCCTGGAGTGTTGGGGGACAGGGAGCAGGAGAGACCCAGTACTTC. The whole variable domain, remainder taken from reference TRBV30 and TRBJ2-5, is SQTIHQWPATLVQPVGSPLSLECTVEGTSNPNLYWYRQAAGRGLQLLFYSVGIGQISSEVPQNLSASRPQDRQFILSSKKLLLSDSGFYLCAWSVGGQGAGETQYFGPGTRLLVL.

This clonotype was recorded at least ten times. The chain employs TRBV18 and TRBJ1-3; D remains ambiguous. Trimming stripped 0 bases from V and 4 bases from J, with 10 bases between. The length of the CDR3 is 15 residues. Germline values: CDR1 KGHSH, CDR2 LQKENI. CDR3 amino acids: CASSPPSTAGNTIYF. In DNA, the CDR3 is TGTGCCAGCTCACCACCGTCTACGGCCGGAAACACCATATATTTT.

Ten or more counts support this clonotype. The chain recombines TRBV6-1 with TRBJ1-2; D call uncertain. V was shortened by 3 bases and J by 8 bases, with 13 bases between the two germline ends. CDR1 is MNHNS, CDR2 SASEGT, per germline. The CDR3 runs 13 residues. In DNA form, the CDR3 reads TGTGCCAGCAGTGATAGGCTCAACCCCGGCTACACCTTC. As protein: CASSDRLNPGYTF.

This clonotype was seen a few times. V usage is TRBV19 and J usage is TRBJ2-4; D gene unclear. V lost 5 bases and J lost 7, with 6 bases in between. The CDR3 extends over 11 amino acids. The germline V gene encodes CDR1 LNHDA and CDR2 SQIVND (reference sequence). This CDR3 reads CASSEFNIQYF. In DNA form, the CDR3 reads TGTGCCAGTAGTGAGTTCAACATTCAGTACTTC.

In its sample, this clonotype was seen many times. V and J are TRBV24-1 and TRBJ1-5, with D hard to call. V dropped 4 bases and J dropped 7 bases, with 13 bases sitting between them. This CDR3 is built from 14 residues. Germline V gene lookup returns CDR1 KGHDR and CDR2 SFDVKD. CDR3 bases: TGTGCCACCAGTGAACCCTCCGCGGGACAGCCCCAGCATTTT. Protein product: CATSEPSAGQPQHF.

This clonotype was recorded at least ten times. The chain is built from TRBV7-8 and TRBJ1-1, with 7 nucleotides matching TRBD1. The germline V gene encodes CDR1 SGHVS and CDR2 FQNEAQ. The CDR3 is made up of 14 amino acids. V lost 5 bases, J lost 4 bases, and 7 bases stayed unmatched. CDR3 protein: CASSLTGASTEAFF. In DNA, the CDR3 is TGTGCCAGCAGCCTCACAGGGGCCAGCACTGAAGCTTTCTTT. Full variable domain (rest looked up from reference TRBV7-8 and TRBJ1-1): GAGVSQSPRYKVAKRGQDVALRCDPISGHVSLFWYQQALGQGPEFLTYFQNEAQLDKSGLPSDRFFAERPEGSVSTLKIQRTQQEDSAVYLCASSLTGASTEAFFGQGTRLTVV.

The gene calls are TRBV15 and TRBJ1-5; a possible D gene is TRBD1 (5 bases). This CDR3 spans 15 amino acids. Germline CDR1 LNHNV, CDR2 YYDKDF (reference sequence). Trimming removed 2 bases from V and 4 bases from J, with 12 bases in between. The chain's CDR3 is CATSRHQGGNQPQHF. Here the CDR3 DNA reads TGTGCCACCAGCAGACACCAGGGAGGTAATCAGCCCCAGCATTTT.

V and J are TRBV28 and TRBJ2-7, with D possibly called TRBD1 or TRBD2 (5 bases each). V lost 8 bases and J lost 2, with 13 bases in between. The CDR3 runs to 13 residues. Germline V CDR1 and CDR2: MDHEN, SYDVKM. CDR3 in DNA: TGTGCCAGCGGGGACCCTTACCCCTACGAGCAGTACTTC. This sequence encodes CASGDPYPYEQYF.